The rows below give T cell receptor beta chains drawn from one sample of a study of T cells in Graves' hyperthyroidism and ophthalmopathy. TCRdb used MiXCR to reprocess the multiplex PCR reads, holding one entry per CDR3 protein. The sample holds some 490,000 distinct CDR3 sequences, about 22% seen once. The material sequenced was blood. Receptor source: a woman between 70 and 85 years old with Graves' ophthalmopathy. Each CDR3 is given with its conserved first and last residue. A D gene is named only where the DNA matches it firmly. Only some rows state a clone size, as once, few, many or a class for expanded clones.

CDR3nt,CDR3aa,abundance,j_gene,d_gene,v_gene
TGTGCCAGCAGGACGACTAGTTACAATGAGCAGTTCTTC,CASRTTSYNEQFF,few,TRBJ2-1,NA,TRBV7-2
TGCAGCGTTGAAGATTGGGGAGTTGATACGCAGTATTTT,CSVEDWGVDTQYF,NA,TRBJ2-3,NA,TRBV29-1
TGTGCCAGCAGCCAAGAGGGCAGGAGCTACTCCTACGAGCAGTACTTC,CASSQEGRSYSYEQYF,NA,TRBJ2-7,NA,TRBV14
TGTGCCAGCAGTTACGGGTTAGCGGGAGATCATGAGCAGTTCTTC,CASSYGLAGDHEQFF,NA,TRBJ2-1,TRBD2,TRBV6-2/TRBV6-3
TGCGCCAGCGCCCCCAGGCTTTTTAGCACAGATACGCAGTATTTT,CASAPRLFSTDTQYF,few,TRBJ2-3,NA,TRBV10-2
TGTGCCAGCAGCGCCTCGGTTTCAGAGACCCAGTACTTC,CASSASVSETQYF,many,TRBJ2-5,NA,TRBV6-1
TGTGCCAGCAGCACGACAGGGGGACTCGACATTCAGTACTTC,CASSTTGGLDIQYF,few,TRBJ2-4,TRBD1,TRBV7-3
TGCAGTGCTAGAGTTTCCGGGACACCCACTGAAGCTTTCTTT,CSARVSGTPTEAFF,NA,TRBJ1-1,NA,TRBV20-1
TGTGCCAGCAGTTTAATTGGGGGGACCACTGAAGCTTTCTTT,CASSLIGGTTEAFF,few,TRBJ1-1,NA,TRBV12-3/TRBV12-4
TGCGCCAGCAGCCTCCAGCAGGGGACAGCCGAGACCCAGTACTTC,CASSLQQGTAETQYF,NA,TRBJ2-5,TRBD1,TRBV5-1
TGCAGTGCTCCCAGGGGAAGCTCCTACGAGCAGTACTTC,CSAPRGSSYEQYF,few,TRBJ2-7,NA,TRBV20-1
TGTGCCAGCAGCTTGGAGGCGGGGTTCGGAGCTTTCTTT,CASSLEAGFGAFF,NA,TRBJ1-1,NA,TRBV5-4
TGCAGTGCTAGAGTGGAGAAACTCCTCAATCAGCCCCAGCATTTT,CSARVEKLLNQPQHF,NA,TRBJ1-5,NA,TRBV20-1
TGTGCCAGCAGTTTAGTGGCGGGGCCTGGGGCCAACGTCCTGACTTTC,CASSLVAGPGANVLTF,NA,TRBJ2-6,NA,TRBV12-3/TRBV12-4
TGTGCCTGGACGACAATCTCTGGAAACACCATATATTTT,CAWTTISGNTIYF,NA,TRBJ1-3,NA,TRBV30
TGCAGCGCCGGTTGGTTTGGAGAGACCCAGTACTTC,CSAGWFGETQYF,many,TRBJ2-5,NA,TRBV29-1
TGTGCCACAGCACCGTCGGAGGTGGAGACCCAGTACTTC,CATAPSEVETQYF,many,TRBJ2-5,NA,TRBV10-3
TGTGCCAGCGCGGTGGGAGGGAGGCTAAACACCGGGGAGCTGTTTTTT,CASAVGGRLNTGELFF,few,TRBJ2-2,TRBD2,TRBV9
TGTGCCACCAGCAGGGGCCCTCTTGGACAGGGGGCGCCCCCGCCTAGTTATGGCTACACCTTC,CATSRGPLGQGAPPPSYGYTF,NA,TRBJ1-2,TRBD1,TRBV15
TGTGCCAGTAAGACCGGGGCAGGGAGTAAGAATCAGCCCCAGCATTTT,CASKTGAGSKNQPQHF,NA,TRBJ1-5,NA,TRBV28
TGTGCCAGCAGCCCCCGGGACCGGCTTGGGGAAAAACTGTTTTTT,CASSPRDRLGEKLFF,NA,TRBJ1-4,NA,TRBV7-9
TGTGCCAGCACTAAAACCGGGACAGGGTACGAGCAGTACTTC,CASTKTGTGYEQYF,many,TRBJ2-7,TRBD1,TRBV28
TGTGCCAGTAGTATAGGAGCGAAAGGGGACGTAGATAGCGGGAGCTCCTACGAGCAGTACTTC,CASSIGAKGDVDSGSSYEQYF,few,TRBJ2-7,TRBD2,TRBV19
TGTGCCAGCAGGCCCCCGACAGCCGTCTCTGGAAACACCATATATTTT,CASRPPTAVSGNTIYF,NA,TRBJ1-3,NA,TRBV12-3/TRBV12-4
TGTGCCAGCAGTTCCCCCTCGGGGGGTAATTCACCCCTCCACTTT,CASSSPSGGNSPLHF,once,TRBJ1-6,NA,TRBV28
TGCAGTGCTACTACCGGGACAGAAGAATTTCCCCAGCATTTT,CSATTGTEEFPQHF,few,TRBJ1-5,TRBD1,TRBV20-1
TGCAGTGCTAGAGATATCTCCAGTGGGGGTCGGTATGGCTACACCTTC,CSARDISSGGRYGYTF,NA,TRBJ1-2,NA,TRBV20-1
TGTGCCAGCAGTTTGGGACAGCAAGAGACCCAGTACTTC,CASSLGQQETQYF,many,TRBJ2-5,TRBD1,TRBV12-3/TRBV12-4
TGTGCCAGCAGACCCATTCGACAGGGGGTCAATCAGCCCCAGCATTTT,CASRPIRQGVNQPQHF,few,TRBJ1-5,TRBD1,TRBV6-2/TRBV6-3
TGTGCCAGCTCACCACGGCCGCTCTCCTACGAGCAGTACTTC,CASSPRPLSYEQYF,NA,TRBJ2-7,NA,TRBV18
TGTGCCAGCTCCGCCGGGGGAGAGCAGTTCTTC,CASSAGGEQFF,few,TRBJ2-1,NA,TRBV18
TGCAGTGCTAGGAGTAGCGGAACAAACAATGAGCAGTTCTTC,CSARSSGTNNEQFF,few,TRBJ2-1,NA,TRBV20-1
TGTGCCAGCAGGGGTAGCGGGGGGGAGCAGTACTTC,CASRGSGGEQYF,many,TRBJ2-7,TRBD2,TRBV11-2
TGCGCCAGCAGCTCGACGAGCGGTACCTACAATGAGCAGTTCTTC,CASSSTSGTYNEQFF,many,TRBJ2-1,NA,TRBV10-2
TGTGCCAGCAGTTACCTTGGACTAGCGGACCCGGACAATGAGCAGTTCTTC,CASSYLGLADPDNEQFF,few,TRBJ2-1,TRBD2,TRBV6-1
TGTGCCACCAGCATCGAACTAGCGGGCTTCTACGAGCAGTACTTC,CATSIELAGFYEQYF,few,TRBJ2-7,TRBD2,TRBV15
TGTGCCAGCAGCCAAGAAGTCACCGGGGAGCTGTTTTTT,CASSQEVTGELFF,NA,TRBJ2-2,NA,TRBV14